Listed below are T cell receptor beta chains from one sample, sequenced in a study of control samples from healthy donors and cancer patients. Generated by immunoSEQ multiplex PCR, the TCRdb table keeps only in-frame clones and is missing some. The sample lists fewer than 150,000 clones; more than 80% were seen once. Sequencing was performed on blood. The receptors here all came from a man between 18 and 29 years old in good health. CDR3s include the opening cysteine and the closing phenylalanine or tryptophan. The order of the fields is J gene, V gene, clone size, D gene, CDR3 protein, CDR3 DNA. D genes are given only for firm matches. Only some rows state a clone size, as once, few, many or a class for expanded clones.

J gene: TRBJ2-4; V gene: TRBV15; clone size: NA; D gene: NA; CDR3 protein: CATSRDFNIQYF; CDR3 DNA: TGTGCCACCAGCAGAGATTTCAACATTCAGTACTTC
J gene: TRBJ1-5; V gene: TRBV9; clone size: NA; D gene: TRBD1; CDR3 protein: CASSVGEGAGQPQHF; CDR3 DNA: TGTGCCAGCAGCGTAGGGGAGGGGGCAGGGCAGCCCCAGCATTTT
J gene: TRBJ1-1; V gene: TRBV5-6; clone size: NA; D gene: NA; CDR3 protein: CASSVGVMNTEAFF; CDR3 DNA: TGTGCCAGCAGCGTAGGGGTGATGAACACTGAAGCTTTCTTT
J gene: TRBJ1-5; V gene: TRBV19; clone size: NA; D gene: NA; CDR3 protein: CASSPGGNQPQHF; CDR3 DNA: TGTGCCAGTAGTCCAGGGGGCAATCAGCCCCAGCATTTT
J gene: TRBJ2-7; V gene: TRBV7-9; clone size: NA; D gene: NA; CDR3 protein: CASSLAWVPEQYF; CDR3 DNA: TGTGCCAGCAGCTTAGCGTGGGTCCCCGAGCAGTACTTC
J gene: TRBJ2-6; V gene: TRBV27; clone size: NA; D gene: NA; CDR3 protein: CASSSFDTSGANVLTF; CDR3 DNA: TGTGCCAGCAGTTCGTTTGATACCTCTGGGGCCAACGTCCTGACTTTC
J gene: TRBJ2-1; V gene: TRBV7-9; clone size: NA; D gene: NA; CDR3 protein: CASSLAPVEQFF; CDR3 DNA: TGTGCCAGCAGCTTAGCCCCAGTAGAGCAGTTCTTC
J gene: TRBJ2-5; V gene: TRBV7-9; clone size: NA; D gene: NA; CDR3 protein: CASSSGQPSSTQETQYF; CDR3 DNA: TGTGCCAGCAGCTCGGGGCAGCCGTCTTCCACGCAAGAGACCCAGTACTTC
J gene: TRBJ2-7; V gene: TRBV14; clone size: NA; D gene: NA; CDR3 protein: CASSQRARGDPSYEQYF; CDR3 DNA: TGTGCCAGCAGCCAAAGGGCCAGGGGGGACCCCTCCTACGAGCAGTACTTC
J gene: TRBJ2-7; V gene: TRBV11-2; clone size: NA; D gene: NA; CDR3 protein: CASSWGRTYEQYF; CDR3 DNA: TGTGCCAGCAGCTGGGGGAGGACCTACGAGCAGTACTTC
J gene: TRBJ1-5; V gene: TRBV28; clone size: once; D gene: NA; CDR3 protein: CASSAKQPQHF; CDR3 DNA: TGTGCCAGCAGTGCCAAGCAGCCCCAGCATTTT
J gene: TRBJ2-7; V gene: TRBV19; clone size: NA; D gene: TRBD1; CDR3 protein: CASSPGQRYEQYF; CDR3 DNA: TGTGCCAGTAGCCCGGGACAGCGATACGAGCAGTACTTC
J gene: TRBJ1-1; V gene: TRBV19; clone size: NA; D gene: NA; CDR3 protein: CASSIGQLTAEAFF; CDR3 DNA: TGTGCCAGTAGTATCGGACAGCTTACTGCTGAAGCTTTCTTT
J gene: TRBJ2-3; V gene: TRBV27; clone size: NA; D gene: NA; CDR3 protein: CASAASSTDTQYF; CDR3 DNA: TGTGCCAGCGCCGCCTCTAGCACAGATACGCAGTATTTT
J gene: TRBJ1-2; V gene: TRBV27; clone size: NA; D gene: NA; CDR3 protein: CASSPSPGSTYGYTF; CDR3 DNA: TGTGCCAGCAGTCCTTCTCCAGGTTCTACCTATGGCTACACCTTC
J gene: TRBJ1-4; V gene: TRBV21-1; clone size: NA; D gene: NA; CDR3 protein: CASRTGFLSEKLFF; CDR3 DNA: TGTGCCAGCCGGACAGGGTTTCTTAGTGAAAAACTGTTTTTT
J gene: TRBJ2-5; V gene: TRBV28; clone size: NA; D gene: TRBD1; CDR3 protein: CASSYRGQETQYF; CDR3 DNA: TGTGCCAGCAGTTACAGGGGCCAAGAGACCCAGTACTTC
J gene: TRBJ2-5; V gene: TRBV9; clone size: once; D gene: NA; CDR3 protein: CASSVGAGNQETQYF; CDR3 DNA: TGTGCCAGCAGCGTAGGGGCGGGAAACCAAGAGACCCAGTACTTC
J gene: TRBJ2-1; V gene: TRBV6-5; clone size: NA; D gene: NA; CDR3 protein: CASSYSGGEDEQFF; CDR3 DNA: TGTGCCAGCAGTTACTCGGGCGGGGAGGATGAGCAGTTCTTC
J gene: TRBJ1-1; V gene: TRBV12-3/TRBV12-4; clone size: NA; D gene: NA; CDR3 protein: CASSLGVPRAFF; CDR3 DNA: TGTGCCAGCAGTTTAGGGGTCCCTCGGGCTTTCTTT
J gene: TRBJ1-5; V gene: TRBV12-3/TRBV12-4; clone size: NA; D gene: TRBD1; CDR3 protein: CASSQGAGQPQHF; CDR3 DNA: TGTGCCAGCAGCCAGGGGGCAGGTCAGCCCCAGCATTTT
J gene: TRBJ2-7; V gene: TRBV5-6; clone size: NA; D gene: NA; CDR3 protein: CASSLEWQGEQYF; CDR3 DNA: TGTGCCAGCAGCTTGGAATGGCAGGGCGAACAGTACTTC
J gene: TRBJ2-5; V gene: TRBV7-2; clone size: NA; D gene: NA; CDR3 protein: CASSPPRGAGGETQYF; CDR3 DNA: TGTGCCAGCAGCCCTCCCCGGGGGGCAGGGGGCGAGACCCAGTACTTC
J gene: TRBJ2-2; V gene: TRBV6-5; clone size: NA; D gene: TRBD1; CDR3 protein: CASSYRLGGDTGELFF; CDR3 DNA: TGTGCCAGCAGTTACCGGTTAGGGGGCGACACCGGGGAGCTGTTTTTT
J gene: TRBJ1-2; V gene: TRBV10-3; clone size: NA; D gene: NA; CDR3 protein: CAITPEGPYGYTF; CDR3 DNA: TGTGCCATCACCCCCGAGGGACCCTATGGCTACACCTTC
J gene: TRBJ1-2; V gene: TRBV7-9; clone size: NA; D gene: TRBD1; CDR3 protein: CASSLGGGRTQSNYGYTF; CDR3 DNA: TGTGCCAGCAGCTTAGGAGGGGGCAGGACACAATCTAACTATGGCTACACCTTC
J gene: TRBJ1-5; V gene: TRBV10-3; clone size: few; D gene: NA; CDR3 protein: CAISGENQPQHF; CDR3 DNA: TGTGCCATCAGTGGTGAGAATCAGCCCCAGCATTTT
J gene: TRBJ2-1; V gene: TRBV9; clone size: NA; D gene: TRBD1; CDR3 protein: CASSAGTGPNEQFF; CDR3 DNA: TGTGCCAGCAGCGCCGGGACAGGACCCAATGAGCAGTTCTTC
J gene: TRBJ1-3; V gene: TRBV5-5; clone size: NA; D gene: NA; CDR3 protein: CASSVTDSGNTIYF; CDR3 DNA: TGTGCCAGCAGCGTGACAGACTCTGGAAACACCATATATTTT
J gene: TRBJ2-1; V gene: TRBV4-1; clone size: once; D gene: TRBD2; CDR3 protein: CASSHDHGLAGTLREQFF; CDR3 DNA: TGCGCCAGCAGCCACGACCACGGACTAGCGGGAACCCTCCGTGAGCAGTTCTTC
J gene: TRBJ2-3; V gene: TRBV4-1; clone size: NA; D gene: TRBD2; CDR3 protein: CASSQGFLSGWGGDTQYF; CDR3 DNA: TGCGCCAGCAGCCAAGGATTCCTTAGCGGATGGGGGGGGGATACGCAGTATTTT
J gene: TRBJ2-5; V gene: TRBV30; clone size: NA; D gene: NA; CDR3 protein: CAWSKGSQETQYF; CDR3 DNA: TGTGCCTGGAGTAAGGGCAGCCAAGAGACCCAGTACTTC
J gene: TRBJ2-1; V gene: TRBV10-2; clone size: NA; D gene: NA; CDR3 protein: CAIAERYSSYNEQFF; CDR3 DNA: TGCGCCATTGCCGAGCGGTACAGCTCCTACAATGAGCAGTTCTTC
J gene: TRBJ1-2; V gene: TRBV19; clone size: NA; D gene: NA; CDR3 protein: CASSGGSLYGYTF; CDR3 DNA: TGTGCCAGTTCGGGGGGCAGCCTCTATGGCTACACCTTC
J gene: TRBJ1-3; V gene: TRBV6-5; clone size: once; D gene: NA; CDR3 protein: CASILQGRGNTIYF; CDR3 DNA: TGTGCCAGCATACTGCAGGGGCGTGGAAACACCATATATTTT
J gene: TRBJ1-3; V gene: TRBV15; clone size: NA; D gene: NA; CDR3 protein: CATSGNNDGNTIYF; CDR3 DNA: TGTGCCACCAGCGGAAACAATGATGGAAACACCATATATTTT
J gene: TRBJ1-1; V gene: TRBV5-1; clone size: NA; D gene: TRBD1; CDR3 protein: CASSLIPATGAHEAFF; CDR3 DNA: TGCGCCAGCAGCTTGATCCCGGCGACAGGGGCGCACGAAGCTTTCTTT
J gene: TRBJ2-7; V gene: TRBV7-9; clone size: NA; D gene: TRBD1; CDR3 protein: CASSSAAGTGARGEQYF; CDR3 DNA: TGTGCCAGCAGCTCGGCCGCCGGGACAGGGGCCCGCGGGGAGCAGTACTTC